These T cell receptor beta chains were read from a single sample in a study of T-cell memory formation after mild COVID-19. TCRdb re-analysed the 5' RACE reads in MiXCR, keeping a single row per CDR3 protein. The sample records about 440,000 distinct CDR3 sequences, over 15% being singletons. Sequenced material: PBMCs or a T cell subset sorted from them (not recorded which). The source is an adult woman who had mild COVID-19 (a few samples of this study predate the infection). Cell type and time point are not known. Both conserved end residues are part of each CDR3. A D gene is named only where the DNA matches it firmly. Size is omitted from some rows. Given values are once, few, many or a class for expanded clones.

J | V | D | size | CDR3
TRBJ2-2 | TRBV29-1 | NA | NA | CSVGVADANTGELFF
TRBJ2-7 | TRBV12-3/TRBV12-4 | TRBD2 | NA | CASSPLAGGREQYF
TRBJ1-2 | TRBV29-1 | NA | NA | CSVGLGGYTF
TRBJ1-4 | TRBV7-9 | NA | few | CASSLGVRAEKLFF
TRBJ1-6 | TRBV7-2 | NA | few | CASSLRRGQLSGNSPLHF
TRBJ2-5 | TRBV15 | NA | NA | CATSRVEKTQYF
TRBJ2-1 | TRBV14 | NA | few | CASSQRDSYNEQFF
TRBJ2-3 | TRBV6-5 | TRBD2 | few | CASSRGLAGLDTQYF
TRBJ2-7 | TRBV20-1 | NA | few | CSASRSDGTYEQYF
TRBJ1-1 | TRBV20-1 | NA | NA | CSASRANTEAFF
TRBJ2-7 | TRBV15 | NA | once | CATSRRTDSYEQYF
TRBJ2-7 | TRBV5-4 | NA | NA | CASSFKVISPGHGFDEQYF
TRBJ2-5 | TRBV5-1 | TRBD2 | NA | CASTLAGAPQETQYF
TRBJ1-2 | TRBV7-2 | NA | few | CASTIPLGDYGYTF
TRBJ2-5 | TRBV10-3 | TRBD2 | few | CAIGESGGRGTQYF
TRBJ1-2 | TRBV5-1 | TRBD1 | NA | CASSSSPGQGERYTF
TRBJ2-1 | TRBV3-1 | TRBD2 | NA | CASSHDLVAGGTNEQFF
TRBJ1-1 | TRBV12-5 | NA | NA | CASSYQDEGTEAFF
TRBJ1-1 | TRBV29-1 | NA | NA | CSVFTGPQEAFF
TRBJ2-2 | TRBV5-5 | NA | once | CASSLLQGGTGELFF
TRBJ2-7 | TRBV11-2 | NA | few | CASSPSDSLSYEQYF
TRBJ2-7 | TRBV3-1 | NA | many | CASSRRDREQYF
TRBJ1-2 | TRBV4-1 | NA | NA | CASSQVQWGIGNYGYTF
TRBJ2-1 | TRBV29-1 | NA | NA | CSASPSSYNEQFF
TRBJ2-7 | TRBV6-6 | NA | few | CASSYETRGDEQYF
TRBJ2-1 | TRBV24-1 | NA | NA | CATSDDRFSYNEQFF
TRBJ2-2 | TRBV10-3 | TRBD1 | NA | CAIRGTGVNTGELFF
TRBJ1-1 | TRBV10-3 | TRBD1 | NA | CAISELGQVSTEAFF
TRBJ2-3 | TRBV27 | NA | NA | CASSPVSLSTDTQYF
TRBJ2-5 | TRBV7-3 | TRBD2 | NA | CVSSSGLAAFQETQYF
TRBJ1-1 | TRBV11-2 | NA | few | CASSLDSWGARGRDTEAFF